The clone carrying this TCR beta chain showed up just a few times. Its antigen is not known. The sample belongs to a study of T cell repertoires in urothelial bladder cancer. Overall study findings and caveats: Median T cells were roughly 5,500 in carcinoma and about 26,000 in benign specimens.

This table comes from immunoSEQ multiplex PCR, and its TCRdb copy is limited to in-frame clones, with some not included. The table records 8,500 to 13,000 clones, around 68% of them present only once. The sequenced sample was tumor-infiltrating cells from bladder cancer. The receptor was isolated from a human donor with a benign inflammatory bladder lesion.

The DNA for the CDR3 is TGTGCCAGCAGCCCGGGGGGTAGGGTGGGACAGCCCCAGCATTTT. Protein product: CASSPGGRVGQPQHF. This chain uses TRBV6-6 with TRBJ1-5; weak D call: TRBD1 (5 bases). This CDR3 has 15 amino acids. V lost 6 bases, J lost 7 bases, and 19 bases lay in between. CDR1 is MNHNY, CDR2 SVGAGI, per germline (reference sequence).